The 10 T cell receptor beta chains below were found in one sample sequenced in a study of T cell responses to AZD1222 COVID-19 vaccine. TCRdb's table, derived via immunoSEQ multiplex PCR, lists solely in-frame clones and lacks some. The sample gives some 170,000 clones, roughly nine tenths of which show up once; under 2% is in the top ten. The source material was peripheral blood, sampled 28 days after the second AZD1222 dose. These receptors all stem from an adult who received the AZD1222 COVID-19 vaccine.

V and J are TRBV18 and TRBJ2-7, with no clear D. The CDR3 extends over 13 amino acids. Between the trimmed V and J ends, which lost 1 base and 1 base, there was a span of 5 bases. Germline loops: CDR1 KGHSH, CDR2 LQKENI. The CDR3 reads CASSPQVSYEQYF. The CDR3 DNA reads TGTGCCAGCTCACCACAGGTATCCTACGAGCAGTACTTC.

CDR3 sequence (DNA): TGTGCCAGCAGCCCTCGAGCGGGAGGGCCCGACCACAATGAGCAGTTCTTC. This codes for CASSPRAGGPDHNEQFF. V gene TRBV7-3 combines with J gene TRBJ2-1; 10 bases agree with TRBD2. CDR3 length: 17 residues. J was trimmed by 5 bases and V by 5 bases; bases with no gene match: 12. The germline gives CDR1 SGHTA, CDR2 FQGTGA.

The gene calls are TRBV7-9 and TRBJ1-4; D ambiguous. The CDR3 length is 15 residues. Trimming pared 1 base from V and 3 bases from J, leaving 9 bases between. Germline V gene data show CDR1 as SEHNR and CDR2 as FQNEAQ (reference sequence). CDR3 loop: CASSLEGSSNEKLFF. CDR3 sequence (DNA): TGTGCCAGCAGCTTAGAGGGCAGTTCTAATGAAAAACTGTTTTTT.

The chain has TRBV19 and TRBJ1-5; TRBD1 agrees at 7 bases. The length of the CDR3 is 13 residues. V lost 7 bases and J lost 7; bases outside the gene matches: 7. Germline CDR1 reads LNHDA; CDR2 reads SQIVND (reference sequence). The CDR3 loop is CASTDRVGQPQHF. Here the CDR3 DNA reads TGTGCCAGTACCGACAGGGTTGGCCAGCCCCAGCATTTT. Full variable domain (missing parts from reference TRBV19 and TRBJ1-5): DGGITQSPKYLFRKEGQNVTLSCEQNLNHDAMYWYRQDPGQGLRLIYYSQIVNDFQKGDIAEGYSVSREKKESFPLTVTSAQKNPTAFYLCASTDRVGQPQHFGDGTRLSIL.

This sequence joins TRBV5-4 and TRBJ2-1; TRBD1 agrees at 8 bases. Germline V lookup: CDR1 SGHNT, CDR2 YYREEE (reference sequence). The CDR3 is made up of 16 amino acids. After removal of 3 bases from V and 1 base from J, the junction contained 6 bases not matched to a gene. CDR3 protein: CASSSDRGRSYNEQFF. In DNA, the CDR3 is TGTGCCAGCAGCTCAGACAGGGGAAGATCCTACAATGAGCAGTTCTTC.

The V and J genes are TRBV25-1 and TRBJ1-1, with 7 bases that match TRBD1. This CDR3 contains 14 residues. The V segment lost 0 bases and the J segment 4 bases; nucleotides outside the gene matches: 2. Germline V CDR1 and CDR2: MGHDK, SYGVNS. The CDR3 reads CASSEYNRGTEAFF. The CDR3 DNA reads as TGTGCCAGCAGTGAATATAACAGGGGCACTGAAGCTTTCTTT.

The gene calls are TRBV5-5 and TRBJ1-3; a possible D gene is TRBD1 (6 bases). V dropped 3 bases and J dropped 4 bases, with 14 bases sitting between them. The CDR3 loop spans 15 amino acids. Germline-derived CDR1 and CDR2 are SGHKS and YYEKEE (reference sequence). CDR3 protein: CASSSRWTEGNTIYF. In nucleotides, the CDR3 is TGTGCCAGCAGCTCCCGGTGGACAGAAGGAAACACCATATATTTT.

The chain recombines TRBV25-1 with TRBJ1-2; 9 bases align to TRBD1. V gave up 3 bases and J gave up 4 bases; unmatched junction bases: 6. Per the germline V gene, CDR1 is MGHDK and CDR2 is SYGVNS. The CDR3 extends over 15 amino acids. CDR3 nucleotide sequence: TGTGCCAGCAGTGACCACAGGGGGCGCGGCTATGGCTACACCTTC. Translated, it gives CASSDHRGRGYGYTF.

The chain has TRBV7-2 and TRBJ2-5; D is undetermined. Germline CDR1 and CDR2: SGHTA and FQGNSA. This CDR3 has 15 amino acids. V was trimmed by 4 bases and J by 5 bases, leaving 17 bases between them. The CDR3: CASSSILDPRETQYF. Here the CDR3 DNA reads TGTGCCAGCAGCTCAATACTGGACCCTCGGGAGACCCAGTACTTC.

The J gene is TRBJ2-7, the V gene TRBV5-1, with D tentatively TRBD1 (5 bases). Trimming removed 5 bases at V and 1 base at J, with 13 bases between. CDR1 SGHRS and CDR2 YFSETQ come from the germline V gene. There are 14 residues in the CDR3. As DNA, the CDR3 is TGCGCCAGCAGTCCTCCGACAGCTTCCTACGAGCAGTACTTC. It yields the protein CASSPPTASYEQYF.